This is a list of T cell receptor beta chains from one sample in a study of spatial heterogeneity in lung cancer. One entry per CDR3 protein, called by TCRdb with MiXCR from the 5' RACE reads. The table records about 15,000 distinct CDR3 sequences, approximately 7.5% of them present only once. Material: PBMCs, obtained at surgery. The receptors stem from a female donor with early-stage non-small cell lung cancer. Both conserved end residues are trimmed from each CDR3.

TRBJ1-2	TRBV7-2	ASSLVGQGGGYT
TRBJ2-4	TRBV5-1	ASSPLSGRAKNIQY
TRBJ1-2	TRBV28	AIKMGQGSLEGYT
TRBJ2-1	TRBV7-7	ASSLALGAVEQF
TRBJ2-7	TRBV2	ASSEVYEQY
TRBJ2-3	TRBV7-2	ASSSGQGRADTQY
TRBJ1-3	TRBV14	ASRGSGNTIY
TRBJ1-1	TRBV20-1	SATEGADTEAF
TRBJ1-2	TRBV10-3	AISEGEIYGYT
TRBJ1-4	TRBV7-2	ASSLRTDEKLF
TRBJ2-7	TRBV20-1	SALAGVDYEQY
TRBJ2-5	TRBV7-2	ASSARETQY
TRBJ2-1	TRBV7-2	ASSLTSGVYNEQF
TRBJ2-2	TRBV18	ASSPPSRPDTGELF
TRBJ1-5	TRBV7-2	ASSLVGTGNQPQH
TRBJ2-1	TRBV19	ASSGDREVGSYNEQF
TRBJ1-1	TRBV20-1	SAIPVENTEAF
TRBJ2-3	TRBV20-1	SARSRAQQY
TRBJ2-5	TRBV29-1	SVRTSQETQY
TRBJ2-5	TRBV28	ASSSGTVKETQY
TRBJ2-5	TRBV2	ASGTWGPETQY
TRBJ2-7	TRBV7-8	ASSLAGGYEQY
TRBJ2-3	TRBV5-4	ASSLGGTRLQDTQY
TRBJ2-2	TRBV6-2/TRBV6-3	ASTNRGGTGELF
TRBJ2-3	TRBV29-1	SVKDNTQY
TRBJ1-6	TRBV4-2	ASSQDNRDRGNNSPLH
TRBJ1-4	TRBV12-3/TRBV12-4	ASSLEGTNEKLF
TRBJ1-1	TRBV29-1	SVLPYRLSNSRSNTEAF
TRBJ1-6	TRBV2	ASSTSPNSPLH
TRBJ1-5	TRBV5-1	ASSLAAGGNQPQH
TRBJ2-7	TRBV19	ASSSGQPPYEQY
TRBJ2-2	TRBV6-1	ASSGWDLPNTGELF
TRBJ1-1	TRBV5-1	ASSPSGTGNTEAF
TRBJ2-1	TRBV5-6	ASSETSGGFNEQF
TRBJ2-1	TRBV2	ASRRGYSYNEQF
TRBJ2-1	TRBV7-7	ASSRGGPNEQF
TRBJ2-1	TRBV20-1	SAPGTSAYNEQF
TRBJ2-1	TRBV4-3	ASSQYRTTYNEQF
TRBJ2-2	TRBV6-5	ASSLRDQNTGELF
TRBJ2-5	TRBV20-1	SARDGQGGETQY
TRBJ2-1	TRBV5-1	ASSPRTSGSYEQF
TRBJ2-2	TRBV7-3	ASSFDENTGELF
TRBJ2-1	TRBV29-1	SVEPGNEQS
TRBJ1-4	TRBV27	ASSIGQGAVGEKLF
TRBJ1-4	TRBV2	ASRPLGRDNEKLF
TRBJ2-1	TRBV7-2	ASRRGSPGSEQF
TRBJ1-5	TRBV2	ASSGAAGTSNQPQH
TRBJ2-2	TRBV6-2/TRBV6-3	ASRDWAGAGTGELF
TRBJ1-1	TRBV7-9	ASSSHRGMNTEAF
TRBJ2-1	TRBV7-9	ASSWGLAYYNEQF
TRBJ2-5	TRBV5-1	ASSLESSGAQETQY
TRBJ2-7	TRBV20-1	SARAASSSYEQY
TRBJ1-1	TRBV2	ASSGGRNTEAF
TRBJ2-3	TRBV19	ASTDLDRTDTQY
TRBJ1-4	TRBV30	AWSSGSTNEKLF